This TCR beta chain was sequenced during a study of T-cell memory formation after mild COVID-19. Each CDR3 protein is one row after TCRdb ran MiXCR on the 5' RACE reads. Of around 300,000 distinct CDR3 sequences detected, roughly an eighth appear once; the ten largest clones hold 22%. Germline values: CDR1 SQVTM, CDR2 ANQGSEA. Trimming pared 3 bases from V and 4 bases from J, leaving 9 bases between. This CDR3 region has 12 residues. Only a few counts were recorded for this clonotype. The chain links TRBV29-1 to TRBJ1-2, with D possibly matching TRBD1 (5 bases). The sequence was obtained from a man aged 18 to 29 who had mild COVID-19 (a few samples of this study predate the infection). Cell type and time point are not known. The material sequenced was PBMCs or a T cell subset sorted from them (not recorded which). CDR3 coding DNA: TGCAGCGTTGATCGGGGGTTCTATGGCTACACCTTC. Protein product: CSVDRGFYGYTF.